Each of the 4 T cell receptor beta chains below was sequenced from the same sample in a study of blood T cell repertoires in COVID-19. Assay: immunoSEQ multiplex PCR; the TCRdb copy retains only in-frame clones and omits some. The sample has roughly 430,000 clones; roughly 90% are singletons. Sequenced: PBMCs or T cells enriched from blood (not recorded which). The source is a woman aged 18-29 years who had been exposed to COVID-19.

The genes are TRBV28 and TRBJ2-3, with TRBD1 matching 9 bases. This CDR3 spans 14 amino acids. Per germline, CDR1 MDHEN and CDR2 SYDVKM. The J segment lost 5 bases and the V segment lost 6 bases, leaving 6 bases of the junction unmatched. CDR3 region: CASRPQGAGDTQYF. CDR3 nucleotide sequence: TGTGCCAGCAGGCCACAGGGGGCCGGAGATACGCAGTATTTT.

J is TRBJ1-1 and V is TRBV7-9; D is undetermined. Germline assignment: CDR1 SEHNR and CDR2 FQNEAQ (reference sequence). The CDR3 spans 11 residues. V was trimmed by 5 bases and J by 1 base, leaving 2 bases between them. The CDR3 region is CASSQNTEAFF. DNA of the CDR3: TGTGCCAGCAGCCAGAACACTGAAGCTTTCTTT.

The V and J genes are TRBV2 and TRBJ2-1; 12 nucleotides line up with TRBD2. V gave up 3 bases and J gave up 9 bases; unmatched junction bases: 9. Germline CDR1 reads SNHLY; CDR2 reads FYNNEI. CDR3 length: 16 amino acids. CDR3 nucleotides: TGTGCCAGCAGTGACCCGCCTAGCGGGGGGGTCCCTGAGCAGTTCTTC. It yields the protein CASSDPPSGGVPEQFF.

Comments on this clone: The same CDR3 can be traced to other DNA sequences in this sample. The chain joins TRBV6-2 or TRBV6-3 to TRBJ2-7, with 10 bases matching TRBD2. Germline lookup yields CDR1 MNHEY and CDR2 SVGEGT. CDR3 length equals 15 residues. Trimming removed 5 bases from V and 4 bases from J; junction bases left unmatched: 8. CDR3 region: CASSRTSGGAYEQYF. The CDR3 bases are TGTGCCAGCAGTCGCACCAGCGGGGGGGCTTACGAGCAGTACTTC.